Given below is one T cell receptor beta chain in context. Original data processing: The authors estimated nucleated cell counts from reference gene primer amplification. Assay used: immunoSEQ multiplex PCR; TCRdb lists only in-frame clones, some missing. V, J and clone size derive from that table, while D and trimming were established from the DNA sequence. The data contain around 150,000 clones, around 82% of them singletons. The data were obtained in a study of blood T cell repertoires in COVID-19. The overall study: COVID-19 samples from acute and convalescent phases originated in the United States, Italy and Spain. T cells, B-cell-depleted T cells, or PBMCs supplied cDNA or gDNA.

Trimming left V 6 bases short and J 3 bases short, with 16 bases between. This CDR3 spans 15 amino acids. Germline V CDR1 and CDR2: MNHEY, SVGEGT. Clinical history as reported by participants underpinned cohort assignment. This clonotype originated in a man aged 35-49 years who had recovered from COVID-19. The chain carries TRBV6-2 or TRBV6-3 and TRBJ2-3; perhaps TRBD1 as D (5 bases). The sample taken for sequencing was PBMCs or T cells enriched from blood (not recorded which). The DNA for the CDR3 is TGTGCCAGCAGCCGGCAGTGGGGCGCGACAGATACGCAGTATTTT. Translated, it gives CASSRQWGATDTQYF.